A selection of T cell receptor beta chains follows, all from one sample in a study of CD8 T cells in Susac syndrome. TCRdb re-derived calls from the immunoSEQ multiplex PCR reads in MiXCR, one entry per CDR3 protein. Among fewer than 80,000 distinct CDR3 sequences listed, around 96% were seen once. Sequencing input: CD8+ T cells from PBMCs. The receptors shown here come from a human donor with multiple sclerosis. CDR3s include the opening cysteine and the closing phenylalanine or tryptophan. D genes are given only for firm matches. Size is omitted from some rows. Given values are once, few, many or a class for expanded clones.

D gene: TRBD2
CDR3 length: 15
J gene: TRBJ2-1
V gene: TRBV27
clone size: NA
CDR3 protein: CASSQWGGSYNEQFF
CDR3 DNA: TGTGCCAGCAGTCAGTGGGGGGGCTCCTACAATGAGCAGTTCTTC

D gene: NA
CDR3 length: 14
J gene: TRBJ2-3
V gene: TRBV9
clone size: NA
CDR3 protein: CASSVEGTIDTQYF
CDR3 DNA: TGTGCCAGCAGCGTAGAAGGGACCATAGATACGCAGTATTTT

D gene: NA
CDR3 length: 15
J gene: TRBJ2-7
V gene: TRBV20-1
clone size: NA
CDR3 protein: CSARDPRGVYYEQYF
CDR3 DNA: TGCAGTGCTAGAGACCCGCGTGGGGTATACTACGAGCAGTACTTC

D gene: TRBD2
CDR3 length: 19
J gene: TRBJ2-7
V gene: TRBV20-1
clone size: once
CDR3 protein: CSADRPGLAGEGASYEQYF
CDR3 DNA: TGCAGTGCCGACCGGCCGGGACTAGCGGGAGAGGGGGCGTCCTACGAGCAGTACTTC

D gene: NA
CDR3 length: 14
J gene: TRBJ1-2
V gene: TRBV6-5
clone size: NA
CDR3 protein: CASSYASGWDGYTF
CDR3 DNA: TGTGCCAGCAGTTACGCCTCAGGGTGGGATGGCTACACCTTC

D gene: NA
CDR3 length: 16
J gene: TRBJ2-3
V gene: TRBV7-3
clone size: NA
CDR3 protein: CASSALGITSTDTQYF
CDR3 DNA: TGTGCCAGCAGCGCCCTCGGGATCACTAGCACAGATACGCAGTATTTT

D gene: TRBD2
CDR3 length: 15
J gene: TRBJ2-5
V gene: TRBV3-1
clone size: NA
CDR3 protein: CASSRLAGGQETQYF
CDR3 DNA: TGTGCCAGCTCCCGACTAGCGGGGGGTCAAGAGACCCAGTACTTC

D gene: TRBD1
CDR3 length: 15
J gene: TRBJ1-1
V gene: TRBV27
clone size: NA
CDR3 protein: CASGDSRTGMIGAFF
CDR3 DNA: TGTGCCAGCGGCGATTCCAGGACAGGGATGATTGGGGCTTTCTTT

D gene: NA
CDR3 length: 11
J gene: TRBJ2-5
V gene: TRBV7-9
clone size: NA
CDR3 protein: CASSPGGTQYF
CDR3 DNA: TGTGCCAGCAGCCCCGGTGGAACCCAGTACTTC

D gene: NA
CDR3 length: 15
J gene: TRBJ1-2
V gene: TRBV10-3
clone size: NA
CDR3 protein: CAISESNSGAYGYTF
CDR3 DNA: TGTGCCATCAGTGAGTCGAATTCCGGTGCTTATGGCTACACCTTC

D gene: TRBD2
CDR3 length: 13
J gene: TRBJ2-1
V gene: TRBV7-9
clone size: NA
CDR3 protein: CASVGTTSPEQFF
CDR3 DNA: TGTGCCAGCGTCGGGACTACCTCTCCGGAGCAGTTCTTC

D gene: NA
CDR3 length: 13
J gene: TRBJ2-7
V gene: TRBV20-1
clone size: NA
CDR3 protein: CSARGARSYEQYF
CDR3 DNA: TGCAGTGCTAGAGGGGCTCGGTCCTACGAGCAGTACTTC

D gene: NA
CDR3 length: 13
J gene: TRBJ2-1
V gene: TRBV15
clone size: NA
CDR3 protein: CATSRERNNEQFF
CDR3 DNA: TGTGCCACCAGCAGAGAGAGGAACAATGAGCAGTTCTTC

D gene: TRBD1
CDR3 length: 17
J gene: TRBJ2-5
V gene: TRBV6-1
clone size: NA
CDR3 protein: CASRPADEQGSQETQYF
CDR3 DNA: TGTGCCAGCAGACCCGCTGACGAACAGGGGTCCCAAGAGACCCAGTACTTC

D gene: NA
CDR3 length: 13
J gene: TRBJ1-2
V gene: TRBV12-3/TRBV12-4
clone size: NA
CDR3 protein: CASRPGPNYGYTF
CDR3 DNA: TGTGCCAGCAGGCCGGGCCCTAACTATGGCTACACCTTC

D gene: NA
CDR3 length: 15
J gene: TRBJ1-5
V gene: TRBV3-1
clone size: NA
CDR3 protein: CASSQDRTPGQPQHF
CDR3 DNA: TGTGCCAGCAGCCAAGACAGGACTCCAGGACAGCCCCAGCATTTT

D gene: NA
CDR3 length: 14
J gene: TRBJ1-1
V gene: TRBV19
clone size: NA
CDR3 protein: CASMFPGTGTEAFF
CDR3 DNA: TGTGCCAGTATGTTCCCAGGAACGGGCACTGAAGCTTTCTTT

D gene: NA
CDR3 length: 11
J gene: TRBJ2-5
V gene: TRBV6-5
clone size: NA
CDR3 protein: CAAVRGETQYF
CDR3 DNA: TGTGCAGCAGTTAGGGGGGAGACCCAGTACTTC

D gene: NA
CDR3 length: 11
J gene: TRBJ2-7
V gene: TRBV28
clone size: NA
CDR3 protein: CASSLLSEQYF
CDR3 DNA: TGTGCCAGCAGTTTGCTCTCCGAGCAGTACTTC

D gene: NA
CDR3 length: 13
J gene: TRBJ2-7
V gene: TRBV24-1
clone size: NA
CDR3 protein: CATQGDYTYEQYF
CDR3 DNA: TGTGCCACCCAGGGGGACTACACCTACGAGCAGTACTTC

D gene: NA
CDR3 length: 12
J gene: TRBJ1-1
V gene: TRBV29-1
clone size: NA
CDR3 protein: CSVEQVNTEAFF
CDR3 DNA: TGCAGCGTAGAACAGGTGAACACTGAAGCTTTCTTT

D gene: NA
CDR3 length: 12
J gene: TRBJ2-3
V gene: TRBV9
clone size: NA
CDR3 protein: CASSVDRDTQYF
CDR3 DNA: TGTGCCAGCAGCGTAGATCGAGATACGCAGTATTTT

D gene: NA
CDR3 length: 14
J gene: TRBJ1-5
V gene: TRBV27
clone size: NA
CDR3 protein: CASSLQNSNQPQHF
CDR3 DNA: TGTGCCAGCAGTTTACAGAATAGCAATCAGCCCCAGCATTTT

D gene: TRBD2
CDR3 length: 16
J gene: TRBJ2-3
V gene: TRBV3-1
clone size: NA
CDR3 protein: CASSQDLAGGPDTQYF
CDR3 DNA: TGTGCCAGCAGCCAAGACCTAGCGGGAGGACCAGATACGCAGTATTTT

D gene: NA
CDR3 length: 12
J gene: TRBJ2-3
V gene: TRBV4-1
clone size: NA
CDR3 protein: CASSHPRDTQYF
CDR3 DNA: TGCGCCAGCAGCCACCCGCGGGATACGCAGTATTTT

D gene: NA
CDR3 length: 9
J gene: TRBJ1-2
V gene: TRBV7-9
clone size: once
CDR3 protein: CASTPGYTF
CDR3 DNA: TGTGCCAGCACCCCCGGCTACACCTTC

D gene: TRBD1
CDR3 length: 14
J gene: TRBJ2-7
V gene: TRBV28
clone size: NA
CDR3 protein: CASSQTGGGYEQYF
CDR3 DNA: TGTGCCAGCAGCCAGACAGGGGGCGGCTACGAGCAGTACTTC

D gene: NA
CDR3 length: 13
J gene: TRBJ1-5
V gene: TRBV18
clone size: NA
CDR3 protein: CASSPEGNQPQHF
CDR3 DNA: TGTGCCAGCTCACCAGAGGGGAATCAGCCCCAGCATTTT

D gene: TRBD2
CDR3 length: 14
J gene: TRBJ2-1
V gene: TRBV7-9
clone size: NA
CDR3 protein: CASSPKRGHNEQFF
CDR3 DNA: TGTGCCAGCAGCCCGAAGCGGGGGCACAATGAGCAGTTCTTC

D gene: TRBD1
CDR3 length: 19
J gene: TRBJ2-1
V gene: TRBV9
clone size: NA
CDR3 protein: CASSVAGILLRTGDYEQFF
CDR3 DNA: TGTGCCAGCAGCGTAGCTGGTATTCTGCTACGGACAGGAGATTATGAGCAGTTCTTC

D gene: NA
CDR3 length: 16
J gene: TRBJ2-2
V gene: TRBV4-3
clone size: NA
CDR3 protein: CASSPEGTDNTGELFF
CDR3 DNA: TGCGCCAGCAGCCCCGAGGGGACGGACAACACCGGGGAGCTGTTTTTT

D gene: NA
CDR3 length: 11
J gene: TRBJ1-2
V gene: TRBV29-1
clone size: NA
CDR3 protein: CSVDDHYGYTF
CDR3 DNA: TGCAGCGTTGATGACCATTATGGCTACACCTTC

D gene: TRBD1
CDR3 length: 15
J gene: TRBJ2-7
V gene: TRBV7-9
clone size: NA
CDR3 protein: CASSLEQGESYEQYF
CDR3 DNA: TGTGCCAGCAGCTTAGAACAGGGGGAATCCTACGAGCAGTACTTC

D gene: NA
CDR3 length: 15
J gene: TRBJ1-5
V gene: TRBV9
clone size: NA
CDR3 protein: CASSAEPEDNQPQHF
CDR3 DNA: TGTGCCAGCAGCGCAGAACCGGAAGACAATCAGCCCCAGCATTTT

D gene: NA
CDR3 length: 15
J gene: TRBJ2-5
V gene: TRBV15
clone size: NA
CDR3 protein: CATSPSVGIQETQYF
CDR3 DNA: TGTGCCACCAGCCCCTCTGTGGGGATCCAAGAGACCCAGTACTTC